One sample yielded the 4 T cell receptor beta chains listed below, sequenced in a study of T cell repertoires in cytomegalovirus infection. TCRdb reprocessed the reads with MiXCR, giving one entry per CDR3 protein. Among a few hundred thousand distinct CDR3 sequences listed, approximately 25% were seen once. The specimen sequenced was PBMCs. These receptors all come from a human donor in good health (CMV status not recorded). Some clones in this sample may be carry-over from other donors' samples.

The rearrangement uses TRBV6-1 and TRBJ2-1, with D possibly TRBD1 on 5 matching bases. CDR1 is MNHNS and CDR2 is SASEGT in the germline V gene. Trimming shortened V by 6 bases and J by 3 bases, and 15 bases separated the two germline ends. CDR3 length equals 15 residues. This CDR3 is CASSRDSHFYNEQFF. The CDR3 DNA is TGTGCCAGCAGCCGAGACAGCCACTTCTACAATGAGCAGTTCTTC.

In the case of this clonotype: This may stem from a read error, because a much larger clone lies one nucleotide away. In DNA form, the CDR3 reads TGTGCCAGCAGCTTATATACCTGCACAGATACGCAGTATTTT. Amino acid sequence: CASSLYTCTDTQYF. The chain links TRBV7-2 to TRBJ2-3; D uncertain. CDR1 SGHTA and CDR2 FQGNSA come from the germline V gene. The CDR3 runs to 14 residues. V dropped 2 bases and J dropped 1 base, with 7 bases sitting between them.

This clonotype was seen once. This chain joins TRBV6-4 and TRBJ1-1; 7 bases match TRBD1. The CDR3 is 14 amino acids. The ends lost 6 bases at V and 3 bases at J; junction bases unmatched: 7. The V gene's germline CDR1 is MRHNA and CDR2 SNTAGT. CDR3 sequence: CASSEGGRDTEAFF. The CDR3 region has the DNA TGTGCCAGCAGCGAAGGGGGCAGGGACACTGAAGCTTTCTTT.

There are a few counts of this clonotype. The chain employs TRBV5-1 and TRBJ2-1, with a possible D match to TRBD2 (6 bases). Trimming pared 4 bases from V and 9 bases from J, leaving 23 bases between. Looked up from germline, CDR1 is SGHRS and CDR2 is YFSETQ. The CDR3 is 16 amino acids. DNA for the CDR3: TGCGCCAGCAGCCGGATGGGCGGGACCGGGGTCAGTGAGCAGTTCTTC. This translates into CASSRMGGTGVSEQFF.